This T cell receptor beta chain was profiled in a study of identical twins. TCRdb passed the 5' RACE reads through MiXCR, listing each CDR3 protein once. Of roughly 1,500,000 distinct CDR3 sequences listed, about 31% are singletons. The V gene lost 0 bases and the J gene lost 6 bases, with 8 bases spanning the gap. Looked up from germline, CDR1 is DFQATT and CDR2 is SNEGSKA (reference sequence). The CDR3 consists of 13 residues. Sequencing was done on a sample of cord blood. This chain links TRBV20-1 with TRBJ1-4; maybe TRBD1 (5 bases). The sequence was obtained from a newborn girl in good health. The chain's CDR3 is CSAREGTHEKLFF. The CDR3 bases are TGCAGTGCTAGAGAGGGGACCCATGAAAAACTGTTTTTT.